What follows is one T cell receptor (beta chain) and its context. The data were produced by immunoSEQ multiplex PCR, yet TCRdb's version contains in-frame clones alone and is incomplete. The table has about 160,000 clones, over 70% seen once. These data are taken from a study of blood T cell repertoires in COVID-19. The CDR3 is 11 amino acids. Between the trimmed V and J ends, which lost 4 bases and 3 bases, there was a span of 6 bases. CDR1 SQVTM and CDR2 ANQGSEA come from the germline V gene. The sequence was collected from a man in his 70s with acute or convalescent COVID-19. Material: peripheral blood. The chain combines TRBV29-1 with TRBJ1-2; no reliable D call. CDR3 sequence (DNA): TGCAGCGTTGTAAGCGACTATGGCTACACCTTC. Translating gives CSVVSDYGYTF.